The 24 T cell receptor beta chains in this list originate from one sample, sequenced in a study of blood T cell repertoires in COVID-19. Repertoires were generated with immunoSEQ multiplex PCR, while TCRdb's copy carries only in-frame clones and drops some. The table has 65,000 to 85,000 clones, 90% seen once. The sample consisted of peripheral blood. The receptors were gathered from a human donor in a cohort sampled during active COVID-19.

The chain has TRBV6-5 and TRBJ2-7; 9 bases match TRBD2. CDR1 is MNHEY and CDR2 is SVGAGI in the germline V gene. CDR3 length equals 16 residues. After removal of 0 bases from V and 2 bases from J, the junction contained 5 bases not matched to a gene. The CDR3, as DNA: TGTGCCAGCAGTTACTCCTCCCGCGGGAGGGCCTACGAGCAGTACTTC. Protein sequence: CASSYSSRGRAYEQYF.

This clone came up once. The chain couples TRBV2 to TRBJ2-3, with 8 bases that match TRBD1. J lost 3 bases, V lost 1 base, and 9 bases had no gene match. This CDR3 contains 17 residues. Germline values: CDR1 SNHLY, CDR2 FYNNEI. In nucleotides, the CDR3 is TGTGCCAGCAGTGAAGGGGGGGCAGGGGGCATGACAGATACGCAGTATTTT. It translates to CASSEGGAGGMTDTQYF.

In the case of this clone: The sample contains more than one DNA sequence encoding this CDR3. The gene calls are TRBV15 and TRBJ1-2; 7 bases fit TRBD1. Germline V gene lookup returns CDR1 LNHNV and CDR2 YYDKDF (reference sequence). Losses at the gene ends were 4 bases for V and 4 bases for J; bases not matched to a gene: 6. This CDR3 spans 14 amino acids. The CDR3 nucleotides are TGTGCCACCAGCACCAGACAGGGAAGCTATGGCTACACCTTC. Its translation is CATSTRQGSYGYTF.

The chain uses TRBV3-1 (or the pseudogene TRBV3-2) and TRBJ1-2, with unresolved D. This CDR3 has 13 residues. V dropped 4 bases and J dropped 2 bases, with 8 bases sitting between them. CDR1 is LGHDT and CDR2 is YNNKEL in the germline V gene (reference sequence). The CDR3: CASSPTSNYGYTF. The CDR3 DNA follows: TGTGCCAGCAGCCCCACTTCCAACTATGGCTACACCTTC.

In this sample, this clone turned up once. The chain uses TRBV28 and TRBJ2-5, with 9 bases matching TRBD1. Per germline, CDR1 MDHEN and CDR2 SYDVKM. V lost 5 bases to trimming and J lost 0 bases; unmatched junction nucleotides: 7. There are 16 residues in the CDR3. Here the CDR3 reads CASSPGQGWYQETQYF. The CDR3 region has the DNA TGTGCCAGCAGTCCAGGACAGGGGTGGTACCAAGAGACCCAGTACTTC.

This clone was observed a single time. The V gene is TRBV7-2, the J gene TRBJ2-3, with 11 nucleotides matching TRBD2. Trimming took 3 bases from V and 4 from J; bases not matched to a gene: 3. Germline CDR1 reads SGHTA; CDR2 reads FQGNSA. CDR3 length equals 15 residues. CDR3 sequence (DNA): TGTGCCAGCAGCTTTAGCGGGGGGGCGGCAGATACGCAGTATTTT. Residues: CASSFSGGAADTQYF.

The CDR3 here is CASSRQTGPNEKLFF. The DNA of the CDR3 is TGTGCCAGCAGTCGACAGACAGGACCTAATGAAAAACTGTTTTTT. J is TRBJ1-4 and V is TRBV6-5, with D maybe TRBD1 (6 bases). CDR1 is MNHEY and CDR2 is SVGAGI in the germline V gene. The CDR3 is 15 residues long. V was shortened by 5 bases and J by 3 bases, with 13 bases between the two germline ends.

This rearrangement joins TRBV5-8 to TRBJ2-7, with 10 bases aligning to TRBD2. The CDR3 consists of 16 residues. The germline V gene has CDR1 SGHTS and CDR2 YDEGEE. V shed 2 bases and J 2 bases; nucleotides not matched to a gene: 7. The CDR3 DNA is TGTGCCAGCAGCTTTCGTTCTAGCGGGAGCGCCTACGAGCAGTACTTC. This codes for CASSFRSSGSAYEQYF. The complete variable domain, with remaining parts taken from reference TRBV5-8 and TRBJ2-7, reads EAGVTQSPTHLIKTRGQQATLRCSPISGHTSVYWYQQALGLGLQFLLWYDEGEERNRGNFPPRFSGRQFPNYSSELNVNALELEDSALYLCASSFRSSGSAYEQYFGPGTRLTVT.

The rearrangement uses TRBV28 and TRBJ2-7; D is uncertain. This CDR3 spans 12 amino acids. The V gene lost 3 bases and the J gene lost 3 bases, with 6 bases spanning the gap. CDR1 and CDR2 (germline): MDHEN, SYDVKM. The CDR3 reads CASSFAGYEQYF. The CDR3 DNA reads TGTGCCAGCAGTTTCGCCGGCTACGAGCAGTACTTC.

V gene TRBV19 combines with J gene TRBJ1-6; no clear D. The CDR3 runs 12 residues. Germline V gene lookup returns CDR1 LNHDA and CDR2 SQIVND (reference sequence). The ends were cut back, 4 bases at V and 7 bases at J, with 5 bases in the middle. The CDR3 bases are TGTGCCAGTAGTACTTCGAATTCACCCCTCCACTTT. This codes for CASSTSNSPLHF.

V usage is TRBV4-1 and J usage is TRBJ2-7; possible D gene TRBD2, 5 bases. CDR3 size: 15 residues. V shed 1 base and J shed 2 bases, with 12 bases lying between them. CDR1 MGHRA and CDR2 YSYEKL come from the germline V gene. The CDR3 nucleotides read TGCGCCAGCAGCCAAGCCGGGGTGGGAACCTACGAGCAGTACTTC. Translation: CASSQAGVGTYEQYF.

The gene calls are TRBV5-1 and TRBJ2-1, with D possibly TRBD2 on 6 matching bases. V was cut by 10 bases and J by 5 bases, with 19 bases left in between. Germline CDR1 SGHRS, CDR2 YFSETQ. There are 14 residues in the CDR3. CDR3 in amino acids: CASSRLAPDNEQFF. The CDR3 DNA is TGCGCCTCAAGTAGGCTAGCGCCCGACAATGAGCAGTTCTTC. The variable domain in full, completed from reference TRBV5-1 and TRBJ2-1, reads KAGVTQTPRYLIKTRGQQVTLSCSPISGHRSVSWYQQTPGQGLQFLFEYFSETQRNKGNFPGRFSGRQFSNSRSEMNVSTLELGDSALYLCASSRLAPDNEQFFGPGTRLTVL.

The chain carries TRBV18 and TRBJ2-4, with 7 bases lining up with TRBD1. The CDR3 length is 16 residues. V trimming: 5 bases; J trimming: 0 bases; junction bases outside the gene matches: 7. The V gene's germline CDR1 is KGHSH and CDR2 LQKENI. CDR3 in amino acids: CASSTDRELAKNIQYF. The CDR3 bases are TGTGCCAGCTCAACCGACAGGGAACTAGCCAAAAACATTCAGTACTTC.

The V gene is TRBV6-2 or TRBV6-3, the J gene TRBJ1-1, with TRBD1 matching 7 bases. This CDR3 spans 12 amino acids. Germline-derived CDR1 and CDR2 are MNHEY and SVGEGT. V lost 3 bases, J lost 8 bases, and 3 bases stayed unmatched. The CDR3 nucleotides read TGTGCCAGCAGTTATGACAGGGCAGAAGCTTTCTTT. This translates into CASSYDRAEAFF.

This chain connects TRBV7-2 to TRBJ2-1; D perhaps matches TRBD2 (5 bases). The germline gives CDR1 SGHTA, CDR2 FQGNSA. The CDR3 sequence is 16 residues long. The V and J ends lost 5 bases and 5 bases respectively, with 19 bases between them. The CDR3 loop reads CASSPGVERGNNEQFF. For the CDR3, the DNA is TGTGCCAGCAGCCCAGGTGTGGAGCGAGGGAACAATGAGCAGTTCTTC. Looking up the rest from reference TRBV7-2 and TRBJ2-1 gives the full variable domain: GAGVSQSPSNKVTEKGKDVELRCDPISGHTALYWYRQSLGQGLEFLIYFQGNSAPDKSGLPSDRFSAERTGGSVSTLTIQRTQQEDSAVYLCASSPGVERGNNEQFFGPGTRLTVL.

This rearrangement joins TRBV9 to TRBJ1-3, with 7 bases matching TRBD1. The CDR3 is 16 amino acids. Germline lookup yields CDR1 SGDLS and CDR2 YYNGEE. The trim removed 3 bases at V and 0 bases at J, leaving 6 bases unmatched. The CDR3 here is CASSDSGQSSGNTIYF. For the CDR3, the DNA is TGTGCCAGCAGCGATTCGGGACAGAGCTCTGGAAACACCATATATTTT.

Here the CDR3 reads CASSPGGANTEAFF. The CDR3 DNA is TGTGCCAGCAGTCCCGGGGGAGCGAACACTGAAGCTTTCTTT. V gene TRBV6-6 combines with J gene TRBJ1-1; a weak D match, TRBD1 (5 bases). Trimming removed 5 bases at V and 1 base at J, with 11 bases between. This CDR3 comprises 14 residues. Germline loops: CDR1 MNHNY, CDR2 SVGAGI (reference sequence).

The rearrangement uses TRBV28 and TRBJ2-3; tentatively, D is TRBD1 (6 bases). Trimming cost V 5 bases and J 3 bases, with 18 bases left between them. Germline V CDR1 and CDR2: MDHEN, SYDVKM. CDR3 length equals 16 residues. The CDR3 nucleotides are TGTGCCAGCAGTCCCTCACAGGGTTCTTGGACAGATACGCAGTATTTT. It is translated as CASSPSQGSWTDTQYF. The whole variable domain, remainder taken from reference TRBV28 and TRBJ2-3, is DVKVTQSSRYLVKRTGEKVFLECVQDMDHENMFWYRQDPGLGLRLIYFSYDVKMKEKGDIPEGYSVSREKKERFSLILESASTNQTSMYLCASSPSQGSWTDTQYFGPGTRLTVL.

The V and J genes are TRBV6-5 and TRBJ2-7; 10 bases line up with TRBD1. The CDR3 has 14 residues. CDR1 and CDR2 from the germline V gene are MNHEY and SVGAGI. Germline trimming cut 10 bases from V and 4 bases from J; bases unmatched to any gene: 10. The CDR3 coding sequence is TGTGCCACCATATCGACAGGGGGCATATACGAGCAGTACTTC. The encoded protein is CATISTGGIYEQYF.

The chain carries TRBV7-6 and TRBJ1-3; 10 bases match TRBD1. The CDR3 has 18 residues. V dropped 2 bases and J dropped 3; count of bases not matched to a gene: 10. Germline V CDR1 and CDR2: SGHVS, FNYEAQ. CDR3 amino acids: CASSLLAGQGIIGNTIYF. The CDR3 DNA sequence: TGTGCCAGCAGCTTATTGGCGGGACAGGGGATTATTGGAAACACCATATATTTT. The variable domain in full, with the rest retrieved from reference TRBV7-6 and TRBJ1-3, is GAGVSQSPRYKVTKRGQDVALRCDPISGHVSLYWYRQALGQGPEFLTYFNYEAQQDKSGLPNDRFSAERPEGSISTLTIQRTEQRDSAMYRCASSLLAGQGIIGNTIYFGEGSWLTVV.

Here the CDR3 reads CASQKGLAEPYNEQFF. CDR3 nucleotides: TGCGCCAGCCAGAAGGGACTAGCGGAGCCCTACAATGAGCAGTTCTTC. This chain joins TRBV4-3 and TRBJ2-1, with 11 bases identical to TRBD2. CDR3 size: 16 residues. After removal of 8 bases from V and 2 bases from J, the junction contained 8 bases not matched to a gene. Germline V lookup: CDR1 LGHNA, CDR2 YSLEER.

The CDR3 loop reads CASSIRREVWTSTDTQYF. The CDR3, as DNA: TGTGCCAGTAGTATAAGGCGGGAGGTATGGACTAGCACAGATACGCAGTATTTT. The chain couples TRBV19 to TRBJ2-3, with 8 bases aligning to TRBD2. The germline V gene encodes CDR1 LNHDA and CDR2 SQIVND (reference sequence). J lost 0 bases, V lost 2 bases, and 10 bases had no gene match. This CDR3 is built from 18 residues.

The CDR3 coding sequence is TGTGCCAGCAGTGAAGCGCTTCTAGGGGTAGAGACCCAGTACTTC. Its protein product is CASSEALLGVETQYF. V and J are TRBV2 and TRBJ2-5; D is perhaps TRBD1 (5 bases). The length of the CDR3 is 15 residues. The V gene lost 0 bases and the J gene lost 4 bases, with 12 bases spanning the gap. Germline V lookup: CDR1 SNHLY, CDR2 FYNNEI. The entire variable domain, with the rest obtained from reference TRBV2 and TRBJ2-5, is as follows: EPEVTQTPSHQVTQMGQEVILRCVPISNHLYFYWYRQILGQKVEFLVSFYNNEISEKSEIFDDQFSVERPDGSNFTLKIRSTKLEDSAMYFCASSEALLGVETQYFGPGTRLLVL.

This clone occurred once. The DNA of the CDR3 is TGTGCCAGCAGCCCCGAAAGACAGGTTTACGAAGCTTTCTTT. Encoded protein: CASSPERQVYEAFF. The gene calls are TRBV9 and TRBJ1-1; D perhaps matches TRBD1 (6 bases). The CDR3 covers 14 residues. V was cut by 4 bases and J by 8 bases, with 18 bases left in between. Germline CDR1 SGDLS, CDR2 YYNGEE.